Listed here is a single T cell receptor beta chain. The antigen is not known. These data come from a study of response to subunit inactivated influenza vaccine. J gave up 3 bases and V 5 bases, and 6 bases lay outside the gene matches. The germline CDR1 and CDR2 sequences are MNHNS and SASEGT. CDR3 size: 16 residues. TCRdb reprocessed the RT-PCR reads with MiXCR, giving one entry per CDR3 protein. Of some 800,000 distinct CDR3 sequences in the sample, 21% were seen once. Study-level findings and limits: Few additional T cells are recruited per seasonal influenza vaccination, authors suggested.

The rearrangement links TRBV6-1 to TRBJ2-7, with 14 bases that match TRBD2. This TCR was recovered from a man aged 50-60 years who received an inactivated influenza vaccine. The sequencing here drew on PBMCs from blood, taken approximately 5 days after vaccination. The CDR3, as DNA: TGTGCCAGCAGTCTGGGACTAGCGGGGGCCGACTACGAGCAGTACTTC. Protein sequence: CASSLGLAGADYEQYF.